This is a list of T cell receptor beta chains from one sample in a study of blood T cell repertoires in COVID-19. Clones were sequenced by immunoSEQ multiplex PCR, and TCRdb holds only the in-frame ones, with some missing. The sample has about 210,000 clones; over 80% are singletons. The sample consisted of PBMCs or T cells enriched from blood (not recorded which). The receptors shown here come from a man younger than 40 who had recovered from COVID-19. CDR3s include the opening cysteine and the closing phenylalanine or tryptophan. A D gene is named only where the DNA matches it firmly. Some rows have no size entry. The others give once, few or many, or a class for an expanded clone.

TRBV9	-	TRBJ1-2	12	-	CASSVGQHGYTF	TGTGCCAGCAGCGTAGGACAGCATGGCTACACCTTC
TRBV10-1	-	TRBJ1-1	14	-	CASSDPGEGTEAFF	TGCGCCAGCAGTGATCCGGGGGAAGGAACTGAAGCTTTCTTT
TRBV9	once	TRBJ2-1	15	TRBD1	CASSEGAPTYNEQFF	TGTGCCAGCAGCGAGGGGGCGCCCACCTACAATGAGCAGTTCTTC
TRBV5-4	-	TRBJ2-1	16	TRBD2	CASSLSWDYNKNEQFF	TGTGCCAGCAGCTTGTCCTGGGACTACAATAAGAATGAGCAGTTCTTC
TRBV5-1	-	TRBJ2-7	12	-	CASRRDSYEQYF	TGCGCCAGCAGGAGGGATTCCTACGAGCAGTACTTC
TRBV6-5	-	TRBJ1-6	15	TRBD1	CASSPTGGWNSPLHF	TGTGCCAGCAGTCCAACAGGGGGCTGGAATTCACCCCTCCACTTT
TRBV4-2	-	TRBJ2-1	13	-	CASSQENSDEQFF	TGTGCCAGCAGCCAAGAGAACTCCGATGAGCAGTTCTTC
TRBV2	-	TRBJ1-2	14	-	CASSEVKGDYGYTF	TGTGCCAGCAGTGAGGTGAAGGGGGACTATGGCTACACCTTC
TRBV11-3	-	TRBJ1-1	14	-	CASSSQGENTEAFF	TGTGCCAGCAGCTCCCAGGGTGAGAACACTGAAGCTTTCTTT
TRBV27	-	TRBJ2-1	15	TRBD2	CASTVSGSGDNEQFF	TGTGCCAGCACTGTAAGCGGGAGCGGGGACAATGAGCAGTTCTTC
TRBV18	-	TRBJ2-2	18	TRBD1	CASSPTKEGQSNTGELFF	TGTGCCAGCTCACCAACGAAAGAGGGACAGTCGAACACCGGGGAGCTGTTTTTT
TRBV27	-	TRBJ2-3	15	TRBD2	CASSLRPSGINTQYF	TGTGCCAGCAGTTTAAGACCTAGCGGGATAAATACGCAGTATTTT
TRBV5-1	-	TRBJ1-3	15	-	CASSIKGDYGNTIYF	TGCGCCAGCAGCATCAAGGGGGATTACGGAAACACCATATATTTT
TRBV14	-	TRBJ2-5	17	-	CASSQGTLYLGQETQYF	TGTGCCAGCAGCCAAGGGACACTATACTTGGGGCAAGAGACCCAGTACTTC
TRBV30	-	TRBJ1-4	13	-	CAWSGHRNEKLFF	TGTGCCTGGTCGGGACACCGGAATGAAAAACTGTTTTTT
TRBV25-1	-	TRBJ1-1	13	-	CATGSFFNTEAFF	TGTGCCACCGGGTCCTTTTTTAACACTGAAGCTTTCTTT
TRBV25-1	-	TRBJ1-6	15	-	CASSEIGQLNSPLHF	TGTGCCAGCAGTGAAATAGGACAGCTAAATTCACCCCTCCACTTT
TRBV19	-	TRBJ1-1	13	-	CASSIANDRTLFF	TGTGCCAGTAGTATAGCTAACGACAGGACCCTCTTCTTT
TRBV27	-	TRBJ2-7	16	TRBD2	CASSLINSGGPHEQYF	TGTGCCAGCAGTTTAATTAATAGCGGGGGTCCACACGAGCAGTACTTC
TRBV28	-	TRBJ1-2	14	TRBD1	CASSGQGRAEGYTF	TGTGCCAGCAGCGGACAGGGGCGCGCGGAGGGCTACACCTTC
TRBV9	-	TRBJ1-1	13	TRBD1	CASKGQGNTEAFF	TGTGCCAGCAAAGGACAGGGGAACACTGAAGCTTTCTTT
TRBV9	-	TRBJ1-3	14	-	CASSPLRPPNTIYF	TGTGCCAGCAGCCCGTTGCGGCCGCCAAACACCATATATTTT
TRBV5-5	-	TRBJ2-2	15	-	CASSLLAVNTGELFF	TGTGCCAGCAGCTTGCTCGCGGTAAACACCGGGGAGCTGTTTTTT
TRBV18	-	TRBJ2-5	13	-	CASSPPSSETQYF	TGTGCCAGCTCACCCCCTAGCTCCGAGACCCAGTACTTC